The present TCR beta chain was sequenced within a study of blood T cell repertoires in COVID-19 (TCRdb year 2020). Broadly, across the study: The collaborator samples originated in the United States, Italy and Spain and spanned the acute and convalescent phases of COVID-19. The material from the prospective study consisted of cDNA or gDNA derived from T cells, B-cell-depleted T cells, or PBMCs. A de-identified subject ID, COVID-19 status, age in years and sex were almost always included in the sample metadata. Samples were obtained from the ongoing ImmuneRACE study (first 160 participants) and from 1,200 or so subjects provided by 6 global collaborators. Deeply sampled blood TCRbeta repertoires from subjects exposed to, actively infected with, or recovered from COVID-19 were included in the dataset. The repertoires were made available in a free public database intended to serve as a resource for research on the immune response to SARS-CoV-2. Where available, HLA class I and class II types were taken from metadata supplied by the sample provider and were not determined by assay-based typing. General study outcomes and caveats: How much clinical and demographic metadata was included differed by source and by participant, and the metadata was provided uncurated.

At one collaborating source in Seattle, patients were enrolled during active infection and were followed longitudinally through the course of disease. The collaborating institutions used their own protocols to collect whole blood in K2EDTA tubes. For TCRbeta analysis, collaborators shipped samples in one of three forms: frozen whole blood, isolated PBMCs, or DNA extracted from either of those sample types. This clone turned up a few times. The specificity of this receptor is unknown. Base qualities are not at hand, and no much larger clone is one base apart. According to the germline V gene (reference sequence), CDR1 reads SGHNT and CDR2 reads YYREEE. The trim is 1 base for V and 6 bases for J, with a gap of 16 bases between the germline ends. The CDR3 sequence holds 15 residues, the cysteine and phenylalanine included. The read is trimmed to its CDR3 DNA, 45 bases read in frame from base 1. TCRbeta CDR3 regions were amplified from genomic DNA by means of the immunoSEQ Assay, a bias-controlled multiplex PCR. In the original analysis: Nucleated cell counts per sample were estimated from amplification of reference gene primers within the assay. To quantify the absolute abundance of each unique TCRbeta CDR3 rearrangement, sequence reads were collapsed and filtered. Productive Simpson clonality was computed per sample as the square root of Simpson's diversity index over productive rearrangements. TCRdb limited this immuneACCESS table to in-frame rearrangements with V and J called. A share of clones is missing; checked studies link under half to unresolved V genes, and the rest is unexplained. That table furnishes V, J and clone size, whereas the DNA furnished D and trimming. The sample data list about 87,000 clones, and over 75% of these were observed just once. The ten largest clones capture 3% of the sample.

The V and J genes are TRBV5-4 and TRBJ1-1; TRBD1 is possibly the D segment (5 matching bases). The receptor comes from a woman of 80 years or more with COVID-19, enrolled during active disease. Sequencing was performed on peripheral blood. The CDR3 protein: CASSLIVGPGAEAFF. The bases are TGTGCCAGCAGCTTGATCGTGGGGCCGGGCGCTGAAGCTTTCTTT.